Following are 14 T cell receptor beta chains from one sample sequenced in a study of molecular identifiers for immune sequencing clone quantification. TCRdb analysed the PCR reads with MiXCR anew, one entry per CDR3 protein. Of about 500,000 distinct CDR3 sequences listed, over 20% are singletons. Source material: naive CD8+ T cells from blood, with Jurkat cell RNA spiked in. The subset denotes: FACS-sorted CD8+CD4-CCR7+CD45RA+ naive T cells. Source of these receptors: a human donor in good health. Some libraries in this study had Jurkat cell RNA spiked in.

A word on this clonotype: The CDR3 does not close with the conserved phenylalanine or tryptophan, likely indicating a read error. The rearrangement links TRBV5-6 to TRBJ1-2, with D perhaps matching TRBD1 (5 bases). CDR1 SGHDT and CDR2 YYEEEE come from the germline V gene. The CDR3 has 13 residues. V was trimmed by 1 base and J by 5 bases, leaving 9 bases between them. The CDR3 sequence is CASSLTGAYGYTS. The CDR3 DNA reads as TGTGCCAGCAGCTTGACAGGTGCTTATGGCTACACCTCC.

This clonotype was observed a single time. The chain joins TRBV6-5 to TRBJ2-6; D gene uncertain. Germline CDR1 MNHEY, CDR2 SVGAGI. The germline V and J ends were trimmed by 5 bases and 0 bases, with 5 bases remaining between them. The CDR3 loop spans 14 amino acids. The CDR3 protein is CASSRNSGANVLTF. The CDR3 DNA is TGTGCCAGCAGTCGGAACTCTGGGGCCAACGTCCTGACTTTC.

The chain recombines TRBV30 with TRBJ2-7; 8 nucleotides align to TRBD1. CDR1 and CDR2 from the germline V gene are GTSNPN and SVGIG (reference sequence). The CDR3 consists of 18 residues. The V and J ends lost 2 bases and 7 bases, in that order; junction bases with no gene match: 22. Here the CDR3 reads CAWSTRDRSYFTFREQYF. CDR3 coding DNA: TGTGCCTGGAGTACACGGGACAGGTCTTATTTTACCTTTCGTGAGCAGTACTTC.

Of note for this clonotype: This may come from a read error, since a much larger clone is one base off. The CDR3 here is CASSQVCGATNEKLFF. CDR3 coding DNA: TGTGCCAGCAGCCAAGTCTGCGGTGCAACTAATGAAAAACTGTTTTTT. The gene calls are TRBV14 and TRBJ1-4; D remains unclear. V was trimmed by 1 base and J by 0 bases, leaving 9 bases between them. CDR3 length equals 16 residues. Germline V lookup: CDR1 SGHDN, CDR2 FVKESK.

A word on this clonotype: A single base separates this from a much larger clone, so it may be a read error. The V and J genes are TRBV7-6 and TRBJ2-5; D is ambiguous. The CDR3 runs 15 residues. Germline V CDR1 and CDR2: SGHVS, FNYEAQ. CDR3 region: CASGLMRRNQETQYF. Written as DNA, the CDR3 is TGTGCCAGCGGCTTAATGCGGAGAAACCAAGAGACCCAGTACTTC.

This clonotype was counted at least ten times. CDR3 in DNA: TGTGCCAGCAGTTTACAGGGGGCCTCACCCCTCCACTTT. As protein: CASSLQGASPLHF. The chain joins TRBV12-3 or TRBV12-4 to TRBJ1-6; 8 nucleotides align to TRBD1. The length of the CDR3 is 13 residues. Trimming at V came to 2 bases and at J to 10 bases, leaving 1 base not matched to a gene.

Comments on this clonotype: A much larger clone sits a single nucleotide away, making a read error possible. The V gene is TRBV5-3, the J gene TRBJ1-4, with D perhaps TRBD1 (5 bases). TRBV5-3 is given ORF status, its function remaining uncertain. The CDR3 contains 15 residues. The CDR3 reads CASSLKGQGWGKLFF. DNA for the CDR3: TGTGCCAGCAGCTTGAAAGGTCAGGGCTGGGGAAAACTGTTTTTT.

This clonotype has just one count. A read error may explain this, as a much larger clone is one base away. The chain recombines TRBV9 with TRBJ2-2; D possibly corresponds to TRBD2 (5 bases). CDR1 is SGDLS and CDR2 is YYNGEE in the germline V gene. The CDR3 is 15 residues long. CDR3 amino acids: CASSVVSGDTGELSF. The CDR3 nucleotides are TGTGCCAGCAGCGTAGTGTCCGGAGACACCGGGGAGCTGTCTTTT.

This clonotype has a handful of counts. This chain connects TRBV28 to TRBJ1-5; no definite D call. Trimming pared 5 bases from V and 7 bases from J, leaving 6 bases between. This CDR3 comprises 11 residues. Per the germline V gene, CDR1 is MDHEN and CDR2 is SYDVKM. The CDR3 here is CASSTLQPQHF. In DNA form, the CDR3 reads TGTGCCAGCAGTACTTTACAGCCCCAGCATTTT. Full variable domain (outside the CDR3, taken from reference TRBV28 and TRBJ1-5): DVKVTQSSRYLVKRTGEKVFLECVQDMDHENMFWYRQDPGLGLRLIYFSYDVKMKEKGDIPEGYSVSREKKERFSLILESASTNQTSMYLCASSTLQPQHFGDGTRLSIL.

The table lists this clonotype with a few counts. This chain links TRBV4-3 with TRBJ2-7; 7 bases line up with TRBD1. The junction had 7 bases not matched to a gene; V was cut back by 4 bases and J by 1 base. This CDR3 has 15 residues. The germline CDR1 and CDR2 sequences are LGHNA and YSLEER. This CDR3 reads CASSPLPGQSYEQYF. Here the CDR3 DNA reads TGCGCCAGCAGCCCCCTCCCGGGACAGTCCTACGAGCAGTACTTC.

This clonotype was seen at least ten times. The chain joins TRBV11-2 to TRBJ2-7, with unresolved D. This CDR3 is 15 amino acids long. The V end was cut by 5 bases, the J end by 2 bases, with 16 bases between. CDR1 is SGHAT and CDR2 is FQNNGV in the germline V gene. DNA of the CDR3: TGTGCCAGCAGCCACCTAGTGGGCGCCACCTACGAGCAGTACTTC. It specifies CASSHLVGATYEQYF.

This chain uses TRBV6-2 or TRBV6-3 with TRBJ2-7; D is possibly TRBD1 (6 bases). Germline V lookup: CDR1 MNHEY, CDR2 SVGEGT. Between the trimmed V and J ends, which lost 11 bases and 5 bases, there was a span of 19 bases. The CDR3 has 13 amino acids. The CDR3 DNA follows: TGTGCCGGCACTGACAGACAGGTCCACGAGCAGTACTTC. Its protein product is CAGTDRQVHEQYF.

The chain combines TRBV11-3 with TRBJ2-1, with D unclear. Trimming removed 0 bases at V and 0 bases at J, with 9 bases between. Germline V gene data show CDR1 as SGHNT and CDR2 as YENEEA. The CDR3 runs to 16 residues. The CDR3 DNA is TGTGCCAGCAGCTTAGATGGGATCAACTCCTACAATGAGCAGTTCTTC. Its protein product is CASSLDGINSYNEQFF. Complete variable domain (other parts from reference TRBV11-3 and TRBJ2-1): EAGVVQSPRYKIIEKKQPVAFWCNPISGHNTLYWYLQNLGQGPELLIRYENEEAVDDSQLPKDRFSAERLKGVDSTLKIQPAELGDSAVYLCASSLDGINSYNEQFFGPGTRLTVL.

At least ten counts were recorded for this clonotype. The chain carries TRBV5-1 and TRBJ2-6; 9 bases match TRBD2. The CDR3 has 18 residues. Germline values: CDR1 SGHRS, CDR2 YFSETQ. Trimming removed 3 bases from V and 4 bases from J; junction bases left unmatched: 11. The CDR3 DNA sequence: TGCGCCAGCAGCTCGATAGCGGGGGTAACGGCCGGGGCCAACGTCCTGACTTTC. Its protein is CASSSIAGVTAGANVLTF.